These 19 T cell receptor beta chains came from one sample sequenced in a study of technical replicates of blood from a handful of donors. The method was immunoSEQ multiplex PCR; TCRdb's version includes in-frame clones alone and lacks a portion of them. In the table there are roughly 82,000 clones, 75% to 95% of which are singletons. Sequencing used T cells isolated from PBMCs. The source of these receptors is a human donor in good health.

This chain uses TRBV11-3 with TRBJ2-7; maybe TRBD1 (6 bases). CDR1 is SGHNT and CDR2 is YENEEA in the germline V gene. V was trimmed by 3 bases and J by 3 bases, leaving 9 bases between them. This CDR3 has 13 amino acids. Here the CDR3 reads CASSLTGNYEQYF. The CDR3 DNA is TGTGCCAGCAGCTTGACAGGCAACTACGAGCAGTACTTC. Based on the CDR3 plus reference TRBV11-3 and TRBJ2-7, the full variable domain is EAGVVQSPRYKIIEKKQPVAFWCNPISGHNTLYWYLQNLGQGPELLIRYENEEAVDDSQLPKDRFSAERLKGVDSTLKIQPAELGDSAVYLCASSLTGNYEQYFGPGTRLTVT.

In DNA form, the CDR3 reads TGTGCCAGCAGTTTAGAGGGCCGGAGCTCCTACGAGCAGTACTTC. Encoded protein: CASSLEGRSSYEQYF. The chain links TRBV28 to TRBJ2-7; possible D gene TRBD2, 5 bases. V lost 2 bases, J lost 0 bases, and 11 bases lay in between. This CDR3 has 15 amino acids. CDR1 is MDHEN, CDR2 SYDVKM, per germline.

J is TRBJ2-7 and V is TRBV28, with 14 bases lining up with TRBD2. Germline CDR1 reads MDHEN; CDR2 reads SYDVKM. V shed 5 bases, J shed 1 base, and the junction held 1 base outside the gene matches. The CDR3 loop spans 15 amino acids. The CDR3 DNA is TGTGCCAGCAGTGGGACTAGCGGGAGTTCCTACGAGCAGTACTTC. It yields the protein CASSGTSGSSYEQYF. Using reference TRBV28 and TRBJ2-7 for the parts outside the CDR3, the full variable domain is DVKVTQSSRYLVKRTGEKVFLECVQDMDHENMFWYRQDPGLGLRLIYFSYDVKMKEKGDIPEGYSVSREKKERFSLILESASTNQTSMYLCASSGTSGSSYEQYFGPGTRLTVT.

V and J are TRBV4-1 and TRBJ2-3, with 12 bases identical to TRBD2. With 0 bases clipped from V and 4 bases from J, the junction kept 5 bases outside the gene matches. The CDR3 loop spans 17 amino acids. Germline V gene data show CDR1 as MGHRA and CDR2 as YSYEKL. The CDR3: CASSQDPSGRDADTQYF. Here the CDR3 DNA reads TGCGCCAGCAGCCAAGATCCTAGCGGGAGGGACGCAGATACGCAGTATTTT.

V and J are TRBV7-8 and TRBJ2-7; no clear D gene. V lost 6 bases and J 2 bases, leaving 8 bases between the germline ends. This CDR3 contains 12 residues. Germline V gives CDR1 SGHVS, CDR2 FQNEAQ. DNA of the CDR3: TGTGCCAGCAGTCTAAATACCTACGAGCAGTACTTC. Protein: CASSLNTYEQYF. Together with reference TRBV7-8 and TRBJ2-7, the CDR3 gives the full variable domain: GAGVSQSPRYKVAKRGQDVALRCDPISGHVSLFWYQQALGQGPEFLTYFQNEAQLDKSGLPSDRFFAERPEGSVSTLKIQRTQQEDSAVYLCASSLNTYEQYFGPGTRLTVT.

The V call is TRBV4-1, the J call TRBJ1-4, with a tentative D call TRBD1 (6 bases). CDR1 and CDR2 (germline): MGHRA, YSYEKL. The CDR3 has 17 amino acids. Trimming stripped 2 bases from V and 4 bases from J, with 17 bases between. The CDR3 DNA sequence: TGCGCCAGCAGCCAATCGGGACACGGAGCTTTTAATGAAAAACTGTTTTTT. It translates to CASSQSGHGAFNEKLFF.

The rearrangement joins TRBV5-1 to TRBJ1-2; possibly TRBD1 for D (6 bases). The CDR3 length is 17 residues. With 2 bases removed from V and 3 bases from J, the gap between germline ends came to 20 bases. Per germline, CDR1 SGHRS and CDR2 YFSETQ. The CDR3 nucleotides are TGCGCCAGCAGCTTTTTGACAGGCAAACAAGTCTACTATGGCTACACCTTC. Protein product: CASSFLTGKQVYYGYTF.

This clone has a single count. The chain combines TRBV5-4 with TRBJ1-2; D may be TRBD1 (5 bases). CDR3 length: 14 amino acids. The ends were cut back, 0 bases at V and 3 bases at J, with 9 bases in the middle. Germline loops: CDR1 SGHNT, CDR2 YYREEE (reference sequence). The CDR3 nucleotides read TGTGCCAGCAGCTTGGGGGGCAGCCACTATGGCTACACCTTC. It is translated as CASSLGGSHYGYTF.

This clone was found once. V and J are TRBV4-1 and TRBJ2-2; TRBD2 aligns across 12 bases. Germline V gives CDR1 MGHRA, CDR2 YSYEKL. The V segment lost 5 bases and the J segment 7 bases; nucleotides outside the gene matches: 5. The CDR3 runs 15 residues. Here the CDR3 DNA reads TGCGCCAGCAGCATCCTAGCGGGAGGGGACGGGGAGCTGTTTTTT. This codes for CASSILAGGDGELFF.

This clone was found once. This sequence joins TRBV30 and TRBJ2-1; 10 bases fit TRBD2. The CDR3 has 12 residues. Looked up from germline, CDR1 is GTSNPN and CDR2 is SVGIG (reference sequence). Unmatched junction bases numbered 5, after V lost 4 bases and J lost 11 bases. CDR3 region: CAWTSGGNQQFF. The CDR3 DNA reads TGTGCCTGGACTAGCGGGGGAAACCAGCAGTTCTTC. Variable domain in full (rest from reference TRBV30 and TRBJ2-1): SQTIHQWPATLVQPVGSPLSLECTVEGTSNPNLYWYRQAAGRGLQLLFYSVGIGQISSEVPQNLSASRPQDRQFILSSKKLLLSDSGFYLCAWTSGGNQQFFGPGTRLTVL.

This rearrangement joins TRBV9 to TRBJ1-1, with 7 nucleotides matching TRBD1. Germline CDR1 and CDR2: SGDLS and YYNGEE. The CDR3 has 12 residues. The V segment lost 8 bases and the J segment 5 bases; nucleotides outside the gene matches: 6. The CDR3 loop is CASTDRATEAFF. The CDR3 DNA follows: TGTGCCAGTACAGACAGGGCTACTGAAGCTTTCTTT.

The chain is built from TRBV10-1 and TRBJ2-1, with D unclear. The CDR3 contains 15 residues. The V gene's germline CDR1 is WNHNN and CDR2 SYGVQD (reference sequence). The V gene lost 3 bases and the J gene lost 5 bases, with 14 bases spanning the gap. CDR3 loop: CASSDPNGLHNEQFF. CDR3 nucleotides: TGCGCCAGCAGTGACCCTAATGGGCTGCACAATGAGCAGTTCTTC.

Written as DNA, the CDR3 is TGCGCCAGCAGCCAAGAGCGGGACAGGGGGCATCTAAGCACAGATACGCAGTATTTT. Its translation is CASSQERDRGHLSTDTQYF. The rearrangement uses TRBV4-1 and TRBJ2-3; 12 nucleotides align to TRBD1. CDR1 and CDR2 (germline): MGHRA, YSYEKL. This CDR3 has 19 residues. Germline trimming cut 0 bases from V and 0 bases from J; bases unmatched to any gene: 7.

The genes are TRBV21-1 and TRBJ2-7; the table calls TRBD1, which could not be checked here. TRBV21-1 is a documented pseudogene. The CDR3 sequence is 13 residues long. The DNA of the CDR3 is TGTGCCAGCAGCAGCAGGGGGTTTACCGAGCAGTACTTC. Amino acids: CASSSRGFTEQYF.

This clone was observed a single time. The chain has TRBV7-9 and TRBJ1-1; 7 bases align to TRBD1. Germline loops: CDR1 SEHNR, CDR2 FQNEAQ (reference sequence). The CDR3 loop spans 13 amino acids. V was clipped by 5 bases and J by 1 base; unmatched bases: 1. The CDR3 sequence is CASSEGANTEAFF. The DNA of the CDR3 is TGTGCCAGCAGCGAGGGGGCGAACACTGAAGCTTTCTTT.

The genes are TRBV18 and TRBJ1-1; D is undetermined. The length of the CDR3 is 13 residues. Between the trimmed V and J ends, which lost 6 bases and 4 bases, there was a span of 12 bases. Germline CDR1 reads KGHSH; CDR2 reads LQKENI. CDR3 sequence (DNA): TGTGCCAGCTCCTCGCCCGGGGTCACTGAAGCTTTCTTT. It translates to CASSSPGVTEAFF.

The J gene is TRBJ1-2, the V gene TRBV5-1, with 8 bases matching TRBD1. The V segment lost 5 bases and the J segment 8 bases; nucleotides outside the gene matches: 5. Germline-derived CDR1 and CDR2 are SGHRS and YFSETQ. This CDR3 is 12 amino acids long. The CDR3 DNA is TGCGCCAGCAGAACCAGGGGGCTCGGCTACACCTTC. It yields the protein CASRTRGLGYTF.

The CDR3 here is CASSLNRPDEKLFF. DNA of the CDR3: TGTGCCAGCAGCTTAAACAGGCCGGATGAAAAACTGTTTTTT. The V call is TRBV7-9, the J call TRBJ1-4; D perhaps matches TRBD1 (5 bases). V dropped 2 bases and J dropped 6 bases, with 10 bases sitting between them. The CDR3 length is 14 residues. Germline values: CDR1 SEHNR, CDR2 FQNEAQ (reference sequence).

The chain links TRBV4-1 to TRBJ2-7; a possible D gene is TRBD2 (6 bases). Germline V gene sequence: CDR1 MGHRA, CDR2 YSYEKL. The V and J ends lost 1 base and 2 bases respectively, with 18 bases between them. This CDR3 is built from 17 residues. CDR3 nucleotides: TGCGCCAGCAGCCAAGTACCCCTTCGGGCGGGAACCTACGAGCAGTACTTC. Translating gives CASSQVPLRAGTYEQYF.